These 31 T cell receptor beta chains came from one sample sequenced in a study of T cells in Graves' hyperthyroidism and ophthalmopathy. The investigators amplified TCR beta CDR3 regions from RNA transcripts. In the first-round RT-PCR of the TCR CDR3, the HTBI primer set was used. In TCRdb, the multiplex PCR reads were re-called with MiXCR into one record per CDR3 protein. Counted here are more than 500,000 distinct CDR3 sequences, around 13% occurring once; the ten biggest clones make up about 14%. Input material: blood. These receptors were obtained from a woman aged 40 to 50 with Graves' hyperthyroidism.

This clonotype was detected ten times or more. The chain links TRBV7-9 to TRBJ2-5; the D is unclear. This CDR3 region has 15 residues. V was cut by 1 base and J by 0 bases, with 9 bases left in between. The germline V gene has CDR1 SEHNR and CDR2 FQNEAQ (reference sequence). CDR3: CASSLGDTNQETQYF. CDR3 DNA sequence: TGTGCCAGCAGCTTAGGAGACACAAACCAAGAGACCCAGTACTTC.

This clonotype was observed at least ten times. V usage is TRBV30 and J usage is TRBJ2-7; D unclear. There are 13 residues in the CDR3. V lost 0 bases and J lost 2, with 8 bases in between. CDR1 and CDR2 (germline): GTSNPN, SVGIG (reference sequence). CDR3 region: CAWSVGDTYEQYF. The DNA for the CDR3 is TGTGCCTGGAGTGTTGGGGATACCTACGAGCAGTACTTC.

V and J are TRBV18 and TRBJ2-2; the D is unclear. Trimming took off 5 bases at V and 3 bases at J, with 13 bases between the two ends. This CDR3 comprises 15 residues. The germline V gene encodes CDR1 KGHSH and CDR2 LQKENI. In DNA form, the CDR3 reads TGTGCCAGCTCATTTACTAAGAAAGACACCGGGGAGCTGTTTTTT. Translation: CASSFTKKDTGELFF.

This clonotype has at least ten counts. The J gene is TRBJ2-2, the V gene TRBV3-1, with D unclear. The CDR3 extends over 15 amino acids. V lost 0 bases, J lost 1 base, and 6 bases lay in between. CDR1 is LGHDT, CDR2 YNNKEL, per germline (reference sequence). The CDR3 spells CASSQDFRNTGELFF. As DNA, the CDR3 is TGTGCCAGCAGCCAAGATTTCAGGAACACCGGGGAGCTGTTTTTT.

Only a few counts were recorded for this clonotype. The chain employs TRBV10-1 and TRBJ2-3, with D unclear. Trimming took 4 bases from V and 1 from J, leaving 6 bases between them. The CDR3 loop spans 13 amino acids. The germline CDR1 and CDR2 sequences are WNHNN and SYGVQD (reference sequence). CDR3 bases: TGCGCCAGCAGTGCCGCGGGCACAGATACGCAGTATTTT. Amino acid sequence: CASSAAGTDTQYF.

This clonotype was seen ten or more times. The chain employs TRBV10-1 and TRBJ2-2, with 7 bases that match TRBD2. Germline values: CDR1 WNHNN, CDR2 SYGVQD (reference sequence). Unmatched junction bases numbered 7, after V lost 4 bases and J lost 2 bases. The CDR3 loop spans 16 amino acids. The CDR3 bases are TGCGCCAGCAGTGGTTTCCAGCGGGGAAACACCGGGGAGCTGTTTTTT. Translated, it gives CASSGFQRGNTGELFF.

This clonotype has ten or more counts. The V and J genes are TRBV3-1 and TRBJ1-1, with 7 bases lining up with TRBD1. Germline V lookup: CDR1 LGHDT, CDR2 YNNKEL (reference sequence). Trimming removed 0 bases from V and 5 bases from J; junction bases left unmatched: 6. The length of the CDR3 is 15 residues. CDR3 coding DNA: TGTGCCAGCAGCCAAGAGAGAATCAGGGGGACTGAAGCTTTCTTT. This translates into CASSQERIRGTEAFF.

The J gene is TRBJ2-7, the V gene TRBV19; TRBD2 might be the D (6 bases). The CDR3 contains 13 residues. Germline V gene sequence: CDR1 LNHDA, CDR2 SQIVND (reference sequence). V dropped 7 bases and J dropped 4 bases, with 14 bases sitting between them. The CDR3 reads CASTRGSGYEQYF. CDR3 DNA sequence: TGTGCCAGTACCCGGGGGTCGGGGTACGAGCAGTACTTC.

As for this clonotype: The CDR3 does not close with the conserved phenylalanine or tryptophan, likely indicating a read error. The rearrangement links TRBV7-9 to TRBJ2-1, with 9 bases fitting TRBD2. The V and J ends lost 4 bases and 3 bases, in that order; junction bases with no gene match: 10. CDR3 length: 17 residues. Per the germline V gene, CDR1 is SEHNR and CDR2 is FQNEAQ (reference sequence). The CDR3 is CASSSEFGLASYNEQFV. The CDR3 DNA sequence: TGTGCCAGCAGCTCCGAATTTGGACTAGCGAGCTACAATGAGCAGTTCGTC.

In its sample, this clonotype was seen a few times. The V call is TRBV4-1, the J call TRBJ1-6; D is unresolved. This CDR3 is 18 amino acids long. Germline V CDR1 and CDR2: MGHRA, YSYEKL. V lost 0 bases and J 0 bases, leaving 12 bases between the germline ends. CDR3 amino acids: CASSQDPRMSSYNSPLHF. The CDR3 nucleotides read TGCGCCAGCAGCCAAGACCCCCGCATGAGCTCCTATAATTCACCCCTCCACTTT.

This clonotype was recorded a few times. The chain employs TRBV19 and TRBJ1-1, with D maybe TRBD1 (5 bases). This CDR3 is built from 15 residues. Germline CDR1 and CDR2: LNHDA and SQIVND (reference sequence). V was clipped by 3 bases and J by 6 bases, with 17 bases between them. CDR3 amino acids: CASSIHPGGDPEAFF. DNA for the CDR3: TGTGCCAGTAGTATTCACCCGGGAGGGGATCCTGAAGCTTTCTTT.

In nucleotides, the CDR3 is TGTGCCAGCAGCGTAGGGCCAGGGCAGAGCTCTGGAAACACCATATATTTT. Its protein product is CASSVGPGQSSGNTIYF. V gene TRBV9 combines with J gene TRBJ1-3, with D possibly matching TRBD1 (5 bases). The length of the CDR3 is 17 residues. Looked up from germline, CDR1 is SGDLS and CDR2 is YYNGEE. Trimming shortened V by 0 bases and J by 0 bases, and 13 bases separated the two germline ends. Supplemented by reference TRBV9 and TRBJ1-3, the full variable domain reads DSGVTQTPKHLITATGQRVTLRCSPRSGDLSVYWYQQSLDQGLQFLIQYYNGEERAKGNILERFSAQQFPDLHSELNLSSLELGDSALYFCASSVGPGQSSGNTIYFGEGSWLTVV.

This clonotype has a count of ten or more. The chain uses TRBV30 and TRBJ2-7; D may be TRBD1 (5 bases). This CDR3 comprises 13 residues. Between the trimmed V and J ends, which lost 2 bases and 6 bases, there was a span of 14 bases. CDR1 and CDR2 (germline): GTSNPN, SVGIG (reference sequence). CDR3 sequence reads: CAWSFQGKAEQYF. The DNA for the CDR3 is TGTGCCTGGAGTTTCCAGGGTAAGGCCGAGCAGTACTTC.

The sample holds many counts of this clonotype. The J gene is TRBJ2-7, the V gene TRBV6-6, with D unclear. Germline CDR1 reads MNHNY; CDR2 reads SVGAGI (reference sequence). Trimming stripped 0 bases from V and 4 bases from J, with 7 bases between. This CDR3 is built from 13 residues. The CDR3 DNA is TGTGCCAGCAGTTACTCGAAGGGATACGAGCAGTACTTC. This encodes CASSYSKGYEQYF.

This clonotype has more than one count but fewer than ten. The V call is TRBV6-6, the J call TRBJ1-6; D is ambiguous. Germline V lookup: CDR1 MNHNY, CDR2 SVGAGI (reference sequence). The CDR3 spans 15 residues. Trimming removed 2 bases at V and 7 bases at J, with 12 bases between. The CDR3 loop is CASSYVLGGNSPLHF. DNA of the CDR3: TGTGCCAGCAGTTACGTTCTTGGTGGAAATTCACCCCTCCACTTT.

The CDR3 loop is CSVERGVGNTIYF. CDR3 sequence (DNA): TGCAGCGTTGAGCGGGGGGTCGGAAACACCATATATTTT. The chain employs TRBV29-1 and TRBJ1-3; D may be TRBD1 (5 bases). The germline V gene has CDR1 SQVTM and CDR2 ANQGSEA. The CDR3 has 13 amino acids. Deletions cut 3 bases from V and 4 bases from J, with 10 bases between.

This clonotype was counted ten times or more. The chain is built from TRBV20-1 and TRBJ2-7; TRBD1 is a possible D gene (6 bases). The V and J ends lost 2 bases and 0 bases respectively, with 14 bases between them. This CDR3 is 15 amino acids long. Germline CDR1 and CDR2: DFQATT and SNEGSKA (reference sequence). The CDR3 reads CSARQGQSFSYEQYF. DNA for the CDR3: TGCAGTGCTAGACAGGGGCAAAGTTTCTCCTACGAGCAGTACTTC.

This clonotype came up once. This may come from a read error, since a much larger clone is one base off. The chain combines TRBV7-2 with TRBJ2-1, with 7 bases fitting TRBD2. Germline CDR1 reads SGHTA; CDR2 reads FQGNSA. The V gene end was trimmed by 1 base and the J gene end by 2 bases; junction bases not matched to a gene: 2. The CDR3 contains 15 residues. The CDR3 DNA reads TGTGCCAGCAGCTTAGGCGGGAGACCCTACAATGAGCAGTTCTTC. Translation gives CASSLGGRPYNEQFF.

The sample holds many counts of this clonotype. The V call is TRBV12-3 or TRBV12-4, the J call TRBJ1-1; D unclear. V was clipped by 3 bases and J by 2 bases, with 10 bases between them. The CDR3 covers 14 residues. The CDR3 DNA is TGTGCCAGCAGTTTTGTGGCCCCCAACACTGAAGCTTTCTTT. It is translated as CASSFVAPNTEAFF.

The chain uses TRBV28 and TRBJ2-2; 7 nucleotides line up with TRBD2. J was trimmed by 3 bases and V by 3 bases; bases with no gene match: 13. This CDR3 comprises 18 residues. Germline V gives CDR1 MDHEN, CDR2 SYDVKM. The CDR3 here is CASSFRSGIYQDTGELFF. The CDR3, as DNA: TGTGCCAGCAGTTTTAGGAGCGGGATTTACCAAGACACCGGGGAGCTGTTTTTT. The full variable domain, rest sourced from reference TRBV28 and TRBJ2-2, is DVKVTQSSRYLVKRTGEKVFLECVQDMDHENMFWYRQDPGLGLRLIYFSYDVKMKEKGDIPEGYSVSREKKERFSLILESASTNQTSMYLCASSFRSGIYQDTGELFFGEGSRLTVL.

This clonotype was observed a handful of times. The chain links TRBV24-1 to TRBJ1-2; D unresolved. The CDR3 runs 12 residues. Trimming took off 2 bases at V and 8 bases at J, with 8 bases between the two ends. Germline V gene lookup returns CDR1 KGHDR and CDR2 SFDVKD. The CDR3, as DNA: TGTGCCACCAGTGATTCTCGTACCGGCTACACCTTC. It yields the protein CATSDSRTGYTF.

The sample holds many counts of this clonotype. The V call is TRBV3-1, the J call TRBJ2-7; D is unclear. The V gene lost 7 bases and the J gene lost 2 bases, with 6 bases spanning the gap. Germline V gene data show CDR1 as LGHDT and CDR2 as YNNKEL (reference sequence). The CDR3 spans 11 residues. The CDR3 reads CASKGTYEQYF. The DNA of the CDR3 is TGTGCCAGCAAGGGAACCTACGAGCAGTACTTC.

The CDR3 nucleotides read TGTGCCAGCAGTGCGGACTCGCTCGATACGCAGTATTTT. Amino acids: CASSADSLDTQYF. The rearrangement links TRBV12-3 or TRBV12-4 to TRBJ2-3; D is perhaps TRBD2 (5 bases). The CDR3 is 13 amino acids. Trimming removed 5 bases at V and 6 bases at J, with 12 bases between.

V gene TRBV4-1 combines with J gene TRBJ2-7, with D uncertain. Trimming pared 0 bases from V and 10 bases from J, leaving 19 bases between. The CDR3 is made up of 15 amino acids. Looked up from germline, CDR1 is MGHRA and CDR2 is YSYEKL. The CDR3 bases are TGCGCCAGCAGCCAAGATCCCCTCCCAGCGACGGAACAGTACTTC. Its translation: CASSQDPLPATEQYF.

This clonotype showed up many times. The chain carries TRBV28 and TRBJ2-7; D gene ambiguous. CDR1 MDHEN and CDR2 SYDVKM come from the germline V gene. V was cut by 5 bases and J by 2 bases, with 16 bases left in between. The CDR3 runs 15 residues. The CDR3 region has the DNA TGTGCCAGCAGTCCACTTGTCGGCGAAACCTACGAGCAGTACTTC. Encoded protein: CASSPLVGETYEQYF.

The J gene is TRBJ1-3, the V gene TRBV20-1, with a tentative D call TRBD1 (6 bases). This CDR3 is 15 amino acids long. Germline values: CDR1 DFQATT, CDR2 SNEGSKA (reference sequence). The CDR3: CSVRGGAGRGNTIYF. As DNA, the CDR3 is TGCAGCGTTAGAGGGGGGGCCGGCCGCGGAAACACCATATATTTT.

This clonotype was seen ten or more times. The V gene is TRBV20-1, the J gene TRBJ1-5; tentatively, D is TRBD1 (5 bases). Looked up from germline, CDR1 is DFQATT and CDR2 is SNEGSKA (reference sequence). Trimming left V 0 bases short and J 3 bases short, with 15 bases between. CDR3 size: 16 residues. CDR3 in DNA: TGCAGTGCTAGAGAGGTGACGGGGGTCCTCAATCAGCCCCAGCATTTT. Its translation: CSAREVTGVLNQPQHF.

The chain is built from TRBV19 and TRBJ2-7; tentative D call: TRBD1 (6 bases). The CDR3 contains 12 residues. The V gene's germline CDR1 is LNHDA and CDR2 SQIVND (reference sequence). The V end was cut by 4 bases, the J end by 2 bases, with 6 bases between. CDR3 coding DNA: TGTGCCAGTAGTAACAGGGCCTACGAGCAGTACTTC. Residues: CASSNRAYEQYF.

The sample holds a few counts of this clonotype. The chain couples TRBV30 to TRBJ1-5; D is possibly TRBD1 (5 bases). V was clipped by 5 bases and J by 5 bases, with 16 bases between them. The CDR3 extends over 14 amino acids. Germline lookup yields CDR1 GTSNPN and CDR2 SVGIG (reference sequence). CDR3 sequence (DNA): TGTGCCTGGGCCTTCGCAGGGATCTATCAGCCCCAGCATTTT. Its protein is CAWAFAGIYQPQHF.

The chain is built from TRBV7-9 and TRBJ2-7; D possibly uses TRBD1 or TRBD2 (7 bases each). Trimming took off 3 bases at V and 5 bases at J, with 20 bases between the two ends. CDR1 is SEHNR, CDR2 FQNEAQ, per germline (reference sequence). The CDR3 contains 16 residues. The CDR3 bases are TGTGCCAGCAGCTTCAGGCAGGGGGGGATTTGGGACGAGCAGTACTTC. Residues: CASSFRQGGIWDEQYF.

A note on this clonotype: A read error may be the cause here, since a much bigger clone is one base away. The J gene is TRBJ1-4, the V gene TRBV10-2, with D tentatively TRBD1 (6 bases). There are 15 residues in the CDR3. V lost 5 bases and J 10 bases, leaving 20 bases between the germline ends. Germline V lookup: CDR1 WSHSY, CDR2 SAAADI. The CDR3: CASSTRGNLQGKLFF. The CDR3 nucleotides are TGCGCCAGCAGTACTCGCGGTAACCTACAGGGAAAACTGTTTTTT.